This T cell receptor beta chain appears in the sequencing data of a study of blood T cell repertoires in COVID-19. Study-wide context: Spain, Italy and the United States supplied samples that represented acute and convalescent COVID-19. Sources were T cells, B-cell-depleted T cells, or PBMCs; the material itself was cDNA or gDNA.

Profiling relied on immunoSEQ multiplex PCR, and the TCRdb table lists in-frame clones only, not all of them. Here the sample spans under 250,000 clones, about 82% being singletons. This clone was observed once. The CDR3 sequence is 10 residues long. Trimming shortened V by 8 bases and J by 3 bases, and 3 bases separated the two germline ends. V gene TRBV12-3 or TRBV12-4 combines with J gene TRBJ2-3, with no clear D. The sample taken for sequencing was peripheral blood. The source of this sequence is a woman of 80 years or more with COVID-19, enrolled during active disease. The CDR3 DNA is TGTGCCAGCGCGACAGATACGCAGTATTTT. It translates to CASATDTQYF.